This section outlines one T cell receptor (delta chain) sequence together with its context. No antigen is known for it. This may be a read error: a much more frequent sequence differs by one nucleotide. At the DNA level, this CDR3 is encoded by other sequences in the same sample as well. This sample was included in a study of Vγ9Vδ2 T cells in congenital toxoplasmosis (dated by TCRdb to the early 2020s). For the wider study: The diagnosis of congenital toxoplasmosis relied on IgG, IgM and IgA serology, Western blot and an in-house interferon-gamma release assay. In this study, researchers looked at the gamma and delta chain CDR3 repertoires of sorted blood gammadelta T cells, comparing infants congenitally infected with T. gondii against uninfected infants. Repertoire sequencing was done on samples from infants at 2 months after birth and at 1 year of age. At 2 months, TCR sequencing included roughly five infected and under eleven uninfected infants, and at 1 year it included 3 infected and 4 uninfected infants.

The same treatment, using spiramycin and/or pyrimethamine plus sulfadiazine plus folinic acid, was given to mothers of both infected and uninfected infants. All infants, infected and uninfected, were born by term delivery after more than 37 weeks of gestation. Approximately 900 uL of blood was turned into PBMCs through Lymphoprep gradient centrifugation, and the PBMCs were then cryopreserved in liquid nitrogen and sent to Belgium. Thawed PBMCs were labeled with Zombie NIR viability dye and stained with CD3, TCR gammadelta, Vgamma9 and Vdelta2 antibodies. A FACSAria III was used to sort CD3+ TCRgammadelta+ T cells, reaching a mean purity of approximately 98%. The RNeasy Micro Kit was used to isolate RNA from around 10,000 sorted gammadelta T cells per sample. Infants were born to mothers enrolled with primary T. gondii infection during pregnancy. Peripheral blood was collected from the infants at an outpatient microbiology and virology center in Pavia, Italy.

cDNA was made by template-switch reverse transcription with TRGC- and TRDC-specific primers in one tube, using SuperScript II. The TRGC primer was designed so that it would bind both of the constant genes TRGC1 and TRGC2. The KAPA Real-Time Library Amplification Kit was used to amplify TRG and TRD, and AMPure XP beads were used for purification between steps. Illumina sequencing adapters were added by index PCR using the Nextera XT Index Kit. TRG and TRD amplicons were sequenced on an Illumina MiSeq with the V2 300 kit, giving 150 bp paired-end reads. Processing in the source paper ran as follows. Before further analysis, read quality was checked using FastQC version 0.11.8. Reads were mapped to GenBank TRG or TRD reference genes, and MiXCR version 3.0.3 was used to assemble CDR3 sequences. Default MiXCR settings were kept, except that 3 rather than 5 consecutive nucleotides were used to assemble TRDD gene segments. N additions, CDR3 length, J segment length and clonotype sharing between samples were calculated with VDJtools version 1.2.1. CDR3 sequences that were out of frame or contained stop codons were removed from the analysis. Infant repertoires were compared for overlap with previously published fetal, cord blood and adult blood Vgamma9Vdelta2 repertoires. TCRdb reprocessed the public data with the CATT caller; entries with the same nucleotide sequence were combined afterwards. The V and J calls follow TCRdb's processing rather than the paper's. The sample profile shows fewer than 950 delta-chain clones; around 25% of them were found once. The ten largest clonotypes hold roughly a quarter of the sample.

Overall study outcomes, separate from this receptor: Two months was the earliest age with enough suitable sample material for TCR repertoire analysis, so newborn repertoires were not sequenced. In 2-month-old infants, germline-encoded fetal-type TRDV2 CDR3 sequences seemed to be more common in infected than in uninfected infants, which suggests a footprint of in utero expansion. Repertoire differences between infected and uninfected infants were less clearly seen at 1 year of age than at 2 months. Both infected and uninfected infants showed a high prevalence of a public TRGV9 clonotype. At 2 months, infected infants appeared to have fewer N additions in TRGV9 and TRDV2 CDR3s than uninfected infants, particularly in TRDV2-TRDJ1 sequences.

The germline V gene supplies CDR1 TSWWSYY and CDR2 QGS. V and J are truncated by 5 bases and 0 bases respectively, leaving an intervening sequence of 46 bases. Spanning cysteine to phenylalanine, the CDR3 consists of 26 amino acids. Of the read, only the CDR3 DNA is kept; its 78 bases are in frame from base 1. The receptor's source is a child under 10 years old born to a mother with Toxoplasma gondii infection during pregnancy, either congenitally infected or uninfected (not recorded which). The sequencing sample was made of gamma-delta T cells from blood. This chain joins TRDV1 to TRDJ1; 5 matching bases give a weak D call of TRDD3. In the absence of a J gene in TCRdb, the DNA was matched to germline to assign it here. The CDR3 amino acid sequence is: CALGTPGSCMVRSVFYCYGDTDKLIF. The DNA sequence reads TGTGCTCTTGGGACACCGGGGAGCTGTATGGTTCGGTCGGTTTTTTATTGCTACGGAGACACCGATAAACTCATCTTT.